Below, 24 T cell receptor beta chains from the same sample are listed, as sequenced in a study of regulatory T cells in long-lasting Graves disease. The TCR beta library used iRepertoire HTBI primers with Arm-PCR amplification of CDR3. From the multiplex PCR reads, TCRdb called clonotypes with MiXCR, one entry per CDR3 protein. This sample has about 200,000 distinct CDR3 sequences, with roughly a fifth found just once. As for time point: newly diagnosed GD, antithyroid drugs for less than 3 months. RNA extracted from PBMCs served as the sequencing template. The same data also contributed to another study, on T cells in Graves' hyperthyroidism and ophthalmopathy.

The sequencing here drew on peripheral blood mononuclear cells (PBMCs), taken at new diagnosis, from a patient treated with antithyroid drugs. The receptor source for this set is a woman in her 30s with Graves disease.

This clonotype was seen many times. The chain employs TRBV30 and TRBJ2-1; D is unclear. Germline V gene lookup returns CDR1 GTSNPN and CDR2 SVGIG (reference sequence). Trimming cost V 0 bases and J 8 bases, with 8 bases left between them. CDR3 length: 12 residues. The chain's CDR3 is CAWSVYRDEQFF. CDR3 sequence (DNA): TGTGCCTGGAGTGTATATAGAGATGAGCAGTTCTTC.

This clonotype was detected many times. The genes are TRBV4-2 and TRBJ1-2, with D perhaps TRBD1 (6 bases). CDR3 length: 15 amino acids. Germline CDR1 LGHNA, CDR2 YNFKEQ. V dropped 0 bases and J dropped 3 bases, with 11 bases sitting between them. The CDR3 reads CASSQEGRQDYGYTF. The CDR3 coding sequence is TGTGCCAGCAGCCAAGAAGGGAGACAGGACTATGGCTACACCTTC.

The CDR3 DNA reads TGTGCCAGCACCCCAACTGAGTGGGGCAGATCACCCCTCCACTTT. Its translation: CASTPTEWGRSPLHF. The genes are TRBV6-1 and TRBJ1-6, with D possibly being TRBD1 (5 bases). V was cut by 7 bases and J by 10 bases, with 20 bases left in between. Per the germline V gene, CDR1 is MNHNS and CDR2 is SASEGT. CDR3 size: 15 residues.

The sample holds many counts of this clonotype. The chain employs TRBV9 and TRBJ1-1; D remains ambiguous. Trimming shortened V by 7 bases and J by 1 base, and 11 bases separated the two germline ends. The length of the CDR3 is 13 residues. Germline CDR1 reads SGDLS; CDR2 reads YYNGEE. The CDR3 reads CASGKTSNTEAFF. CDR3 nucleotide sequence: TGTGCCAGCGGAAAGACGTCGAACACTGAAGCTTTCTTT.

The chain employs TRBV18 and TRBJ2-7; no definite D call. From germline, CDR1 is KGHSH and CDR2 LQKENI. This CDR3 is built from 13 residues. The V and J ends lost 6 bases and 3 bases respectively, with 12 bases between them. CDR3 sequence: CASSLIDNYEQYF. In DNA, the CDR3 is TGTGCCAGCTCCCTGATCGACAACTACGAGCAGTACTTC. Full variable domain (missing parts from reference TRBV18 and TRBJ2-7): NAGVMQNPRHLVRRRGQEARLRCSPMKGHSHVYWYRQLPEEGLKFMVYLQKENIIDESGMPKERFSAEFPKEGPSILRIQQVVRGDSAAYFCASSLIDNYEQYFGPGTRLTVT.

This clonotype appeared many times. The V and J genes are TRBV28 and TRBJ2-2; TRBD1 is a possible D gene (5 bases). CDR1 MDHEN and CDR2 SYDVKM come from the germline V gene. The CDR3 sequence is 16 residues long. The germline V and J ends were trimmed by 3 bases and 4 bases, with 15 bases remaining between them. The CDR3 DNA follows: TGTGCCAGCAGTTTCGCAGACAGCTTACTCACCGGGGAGCTGTTTTTT. Its protein is CASSFADSLLTGELFF.

V usage is TRBV11-2 and J usage is TRBJ2-1; 7 nucleotides align to TRBD2. The germline V gene has CDR1 SGHAT and CDR2 FQNNGV. This CDR3 spans 18 amino acids. Unmatched junction bases numbered 8, after V lost 0 bases and J lost 0 bases. The CDR3 loop is CASSLEEGGTTSYNEQFF. CDR3 DNA: TGTGCCAGCAGCTTAGAAGAGGGTGGGACTACCTCCTACAATGAGCAGTTCTTC.

This sequence joins TRBV6-9 and TRBJ2-5; D gene unclear. The length of the CDR3 is 15 residues. The germline CDR1 and CDR2 sequences are MNHGY and SVAAGI. Trimming took 7 bases from V and 4 from J, leaving 19 bases between them. CDR3 loop: CASNYVEVQGETQYF. In nucleotides, the CDR3 is TGTGCCAGCAATTACGTCGAGGTCCAAGGAGAGACCCAGTACTTC.

This clonotype occurred many times. The J gene is TRBJ2-7, the V gene TRBV9; 10 bases agree with TRBD2. The ends lost 3 bases at V and 0 bases at J; junction bases unmatched: 3. The CDR3 is made up of 15 amino acids. Germline CDR1 SGDLS, CDR2 YYNGEE. The CDR3 coding sequence is TGTGCCAGCAGCGCCGGACTAGCGGACTCCTACGAGCAGTACTTC. Residues: CASSAGLADSYEQYF. The full variable domain, its missing parts supplied by reference TRBV9 and TRBJ2-7, is DSGVTQTPKHLITATGQRVTLRCSPRSGDLSVYWYQQSLDQGLQFLIQYYNGEERAKGNILERFSAQQFPDLHSELNLSSLELGDSALYFCASSAGLADSYEQYFGPGTRLTVT.

This clonotype was recorded a few times. Germline and junction disagree at one end, which may indicate a read error. The chain recombines TRBV27 with TRBJ2-2; 15 nucleotides line up with TRBD2. From germline, CDR1 is MNHEY and CDR2 SMNVEV (reference sequence). The CDR3 extends over 19 amino acids. CDR3 sequence (DNA): TGTGCCAGCAGTTTAGGACTAGCGGGGGGGAATAAGTACACCGAGGAGCTGTTTTTT. Its translation: CASSLGLAGGNKYTEELFF.

This chain links TRBV28 with TRBJ2-1, with 8 bases matching TRBD1. There are 18 residues in the CDR3. Germline CDR1 is MDHEN and CDR2 is SYDVKM. V was pared by 3 bases and J by 0 bases, with 10 bases of the junction left unmatched. The CDR3 bases are TGTGCCAGCAGTTTTCCCGGACAGGGCAGAAGCTCCTACAATGAGCAGTTCTTC. This translates into CASSFPGQGRSSYNEQFF.

This clonotype occurred once. V usage is TRBV2 and J usage is TRBJ2-1, with 7 bases fitting TRBD2. CDR3 length equals 13 residues. Germline V CDR1 and CDR2: SNHLY, FYNNEI. V lost 3 bases, J lost 11 bases, and 7 bases stayed unmatched. CDR3 sequence: CASSDARGNKQFF. CDR3 coding DNA: TGTGCCAGCAGTGATGCGCGGGGGAATAAGCAGTTCTTC.

This clonotype showed up many times. The genes are TRBV27 and TRBJ2-3; 9 positions agree with TRBD1. CDR3 length: 15 amino acids. V was pared by 6 bases and J by 1 base, with 5 bases of the junction left unmatched. Germline loops: CDR1 MNHEY, CDR2 SMNVEV (reference sequence). CDR3 residues: CASRDRGMRTDTQYF. The DNA of the CDR3 is TGTGCCAGCAGAGACAGGGGGATGCGCACAGATACGCAGTATTTT.

This clonotype has at least ten counts. The chain carries TRBV18 and TRBJ1-4; no clear D gene. Trimming shortened V by 1 base and J by 4 bases, and 10 bases separated the two germline ends. The CDR3 has 15 amino acids. Per the germline V gene, CDR1 is KGHSH and CDR2 is LQKENI. CDR3: CASSPQRRRNEKLFF. The CDR3 DNA reads TGTGCCAGCTCACCACAGAGACGGCGTAATGAAAAACTGTTTTTT.

The chain recombines TRBV5-1 with TRBJ2-2; possibly TRBD2 for D (5 bases). The CDR3 loop spans 14 amino acids. V was cut by 0 bases and J by 7 bases, with 10 bases left in between. Germline V gives CDR1 SGHRS, CDR2 YFSETQ. CDR3 sequence (DNA): TGCGCCAGCAGCTTGGCCGGGATGGGCGGGGAGCTGTTTTTT. It translates to CASSLAGMGGELFF.

This clonotype was found many times. The J gene is TRBJ2-1, the V gene TRBV20-1; 11 nucleotides agree with TRBD2. The CDR3 extends over 14 amino acids. V was pared by 5 bases and J by 8 bases, with 8 bases of the junction left unmatched. Germline CDR1 reads DFQATT; CDR2 reads SNEGSKA (reference sequence). The CDR3 bases are TGCAGTGCTGGAGGACGGGGACTAGCGGATGAGCAGTTCTTC. Its protein product is CSAGGRGLADEQFF.

This clonotype was observed many times. The chain combines TRBV30 with TRBJ1-1; TRBD1 might be the D (5 bases). The CDR3 runs 13 residues. The germline V and J ends were trimmed by 3 bases and 12 bases, with 20 bases remaining between them. The germline V gene has CDR1 GTSNPN and CDR2 SVGIG (reference sequence). The DNA for the CDR3 is TGTGCCTGGAGCATTAACTTTGGGGCGGTACCTTTCTTT. Residues: CAWSINFGAVPFF.

This clonotype was seen at least ten times. The chain recombines TRBV28 with TRBJ2-2; 8 positions agree with TRBD1. This CDR3 has 15 amino acids. Losses at the gene ends were 5 bases for V and 6 bases for J; bases not matched to a gene: 8. The germline V gene has CDR1 MDHEN and CDR2 SYDVKM. The CDR3 DNA sequence: TGTGCCAGCAGTCCACGGGACAGGAGGGCCGGGGAGCTGTTTTTT. It is translated as CASSPRDRRAGELFF. Variable domain in full (rest from reference TRBV28 and TRBJ2-2): DVKVTQSSRYLVKRTGEKVFLECVQDMDHENMFWYRQDPGLGLRLIYFSYDVKMKEKGDIPEGYSVSREKKERFSLILESASTNQTSMYLCASSPRDRRAGELFFGEGSRLTVL.

This clonotype was found many times. The rearrangement joins TRBV6-1 to TRBJ1-2; tentatively, D is TRBD1 (6 bases). There are 15 residues in the CDR3. The germline CDR1 and CDR2 sequences are MNHNS and SASEGT. Trimming pared 8 bases from V and 4 bases from J, leaving 20 bases between. As DNA, the CDR3 is TGTGCCAGCGGAACTCCAGGGGCCTTCCCCTATGGCTACACCTTC. Amino acid sequence: CASGTPGAFPYGYTF.

This clonotype came up many times. The chain links TRBV19 to TRBJ2-5, with D unresolved. The CDR3 has 15 amino acids. Trimming took off 3 bases at V and 2 bases at J, with 13 bases between the two ends. CDR1 is LNHDA, CDR2 SQIVND, per germline (reference sequence). DNA for the CDR3: TGTGCCAGTAGTATTCGGCTGGAATATCAAGAGACCCAGTACTTC. It yields the protein CASSIRLEYQETQYF.

The chain is built from TRBV11-2 and TRBJ2-1; 13 bases fit TRBD2. There are 19 residues in the CDR3. The V gene's germline CDR1 is SGHAT and CDR2 FQNNGV. The trim removed 3 bases at V and 8 bases at J, leaving 16 bases unmatched. The CDR3 sequence is CASSFHRATSGRPYDEQFF. CDR3 coding DNA: TGTGCCAGCAGCTTTCACCGCGCGACTAGCGGGAGGCCTTACGATGAGCAGTTCTTC.

In this sample, this clonotype turned up many times. The rearrangement joins TRBV15 to TRBJ2-3, with 8 bases identical to TRBD1. This CDR3 spans 15 amino acids. CDR1 and CDR2 from the germline V gene are LNHNV and YYDKDF (reference sequence). The J segment lost 3 bases and the V segment lost 1 base, leaving 3 bases of the junction unmatched. CDR3 nucleotides: TGTGCCACCAGCAGAGGGACAGGGCCAACAGATACGCAGTATTTT. Protein product: CATSRGTGPTDTQYF.

Concerning this clonotype: A much bigger clone sits one base away, suggesting this may be a read error. This sequence joins TRBV11-2 and TRBJ1-5, with 10 nucleotides matching TRBD1. V was clipped by 5 bases and J by 2 bases; unmatched bases: 9. The CDR3 loop spans 17 amino acids. From germline, CDR1 is SGHAT and CDR2 FQNNGV. Written as DNA, the CDR3 is TGTGCCAGCAGCGCCGGAGGACAGGGGGGCGGCAATCAGCCCCAGCATTTT. Protein: CASSAGGQGGGNQPQHF.

In its sample, this clonotype was seen many times. The CDR3 spells CASSYPTGSNQPQHF. CDR3 nucleotide sequence: TGTGCCAGCAGTTATCCGACAGGAAGCAATCAGCCCCAGCATTTT. The chain uses TRBV28 and TRBJ1-5; the D gene is possibly TRBD1 (6 bases). The V gene's germline CDR1 is MDHEN and CDR2 SYDVKM. Trimming removed 4 bases at V and 1 base at J, with 11 bases between. There are 15 residues in the CDR3.